These 9 T cell receptor beta chains were sequenced from one sample in a study of blood T cells in healthy people across ages. Primers used in a second PCR of roughly 6 to 12 cycles were a sample-barcoded 5' primer and a J-beta primer mix. From the 5' RACE reads, TCRdb called clonotypes with MiXCR, one entry per CDR3 protein. The sample has roughly 1,700,000 distinct CDR3 sequences; about 28% are singletons. The specimen sequenced was blood. These receptors were obtained from a woman in her 30s in good health.

The V gene is TRBV4-2, the J gene TRBJ2-3, with 7 bases that match TRBD2. The V gene end was trimmed by 1 base and the J gene end by 5 bases; junction bases not matched to a gene: 12. The CDR3 is made up of 17 amino acids. The germline V gene encodes CDR1 LGHNA and CDR2 YNFKEQ. CDR3 sequence: CASSQVTGPAGKDTQYF. The CDR3 DNA reads as TGTGCCAGCAGCCAAGTTACGGGACCAGCGGGGAAAGATACGCAGTATTTT.

V and J are TRBV5-1 and TRBJ2-5, with D perhaps matching TRBD2 (6 bases). CDR1 and CDR2 (germline): SGHRS, YFSETQ. The V and J ends lost 4 bases and 1 base respectively, with 11 bases between them. This CDR3 spans 14 amino acids. This chain's CDR3 is CASSAGLPQETQYF. The DNA for the CDR3 is TGCGCCAGCAGCGCGGGACTCCCCCAAGAGACCCAGTACTTC.

The chain carries TRBV30 and TRBJ2-1, with 7 bases that match TRBD2. This CDR3 is 12 amino acids long. Losses at the gene ends were 7 bases for V and 5 bases for J; bases not matched to a gene: 5. Germline CDR1 is GTSNPN and CDR2 is SVGIG (reference sequence). CDR3 protein: CALGDYNNEQFF. CDR3 sequence (DNA): TGTGCCTTAGGGGACTATAACAATGAGCAGTTCTTC.

The chain combines TRBV20-1 with TRBJ2-7; TRBD1 agrees at 7 bases. With 6 bases clipped from V and 1 base from J, the junction kept 9 bases outside the gene matches. CDR3 length equals 14 residues. Germline CDR1 DFQATT, CDR2 SNEGSKA (reference sequence). Written as DNA, the CDR3 is TGCAGTGCCCCCCCGGGACAGAGATCCTACGAGCAGTACTTC. Its translation: CSAPPGQRSYEQYF.

This sequence joins TRBV20-1 and TRBJ1-2, with D unclear. V shed 0 bases and J shed 5 bases, with 10 bases lying between them. The CDR3 length is 13 residues. CDR1 and CDR2 from the germline V gene are DFQATT and SNEGSKA (reference sequence). CDR3 in amino acids: CSAREDRQYGYTF. The CDR3 region has the DNA TGCAGTGCTAGAGAGGATCGGCAATATGGCTACACCTTC.

This clonotype was seen only a few times. CDR3 residues: CASSLGIHTEAFF. CDR3 in DNA: TGTGCCAGCAGTTTAGGGATTCACACTGAAGCTTTCTTT. V usage is TRBV12-3 or TRBV12-4 and J usage is TRBJ1-1; D gene unclear. The CDR3 is 13 residues long. V was shortened by 1 base and J by 3 bases, with 6 bases between the two germline ends.

The rearrangement links TRBV7-2 to TRBJ2-7; D ambiguous. Trimming left V 2 bases short and J 5 bases short, with 10 bases between. The CDR3 runs to 13 residues. Germline CDR1 SGHTA, CDR2 FQGNSA. The CDR3 bases are TGTGCCAGCAGCTTACTAGTGAATCACGAGCAGTACTTC. Protein product: CASSLLVNHEQYF.

This clonotype was found a few times. This chain connects TRBV14 to TRBJ2-1; TRBD2 is a possible D gene (5 bases). V was pared by 0 bases and J by 7 bases, with 13 bases between. CDR1 is SGHDN and CDR2 is FVKESK in the germline V gene. This CDR3 contains 15 residues. The DNA of the CDR3 is TGTGCCAGCAGCCAAGATACTAAAGGAGGAAATGAGCAGTTCTTC. It is translated as CASSQDTKGGNEQFF.

This chain links TRBV5-1 with TRBJ2-3; D is unclear. V lost 3 bases and J 4 bases, leaving 9 bases between the germline ends. Germline lookup yields CDR1 SGHRS and CDR2 YFSETQ. The length of the CDR3 is 13 residues. CDR3 coding DNA: TGCGCCAGCAGCTCGGACGAAGCAGATACGCAGTATTTT. It specifies CASSSDEADTQYF.